These 6 T cell receptor beta chains originate from one sample sequenced in a study of blood T cell repertoires in COVID-19. TCRdb keeps only in-frame clones here, not all; method: immunoSEQ multiplex PCR. The sample holds over 150,000 clones; more than 75% are singletons and the top ten take about 2%. Sequencing input: peripheral blood. Every receptor here comes from a young man with acute or convalescent COVID-19.

The chain recombines TRBV14 with TRBJ1-3, with D perhaps TRBD1 (6 bases). The V gene's germline CDR1 is SGHDN and CDR2 FVKESK. There are 13 residues in the CDR3. The V end lost 4 bases, the J end lost 4 bases, and 8 bases lay between the germline ends. CDR3 nucleotide sequence: TGTGCCAGCAGCCTCGGGACAGGAAACACCATATATTTT. It encodes CASSLGTGNTIYF.

V usage is TRBV7-9 and J usage is TRBJ1-2, with TRBD1 identical over 8 bases. With V trimmed by 0 bases and J by 0 bases, 12 bases remained unmatched. The CDR3 covers 19 residues. The germline V gene has CDR1 SEHNR and CDR2 FQNEAQ (reference sequence). The chain's CDR3 is CASSLALTETGDSNYGYTF. Written as DNA, the CDR3 is TGTGCCAGCAGCTTAGCTTTAACTGAGACAGGGGACTCTAACTATGGCTACACCTTC.

The chain links TRBV18 to TRBJ2-2; D call uncertain. The CDR3 sequence is 16 residues long. Trimming removed 1 base from V and 0 bases from J, with 9 bases in between. Germline CDR1 and CDR2: KGHSH and LQKENI. As DNA, the CDR3 is TGTGCCAGCTCACCACTCCAAAAATCGAACACCGGGGAGCTGTTTTTT. This gives the protein CASSPLQKSNTGELFF.

The V gene is TRBV12-5, the J gene TRBJ1-1; 7 bases align to TRBD1. J was trimmed by 8 bases and V by 0 bases; bases with no gene match: 3. The CDR3 has 13 residues. Germline CDR1 reads LGHNT; CDR2 reads FRNRAP. The CDR3 here is CASGLVGRGEAFF. CDR3 sequence (DNA): TGTGCTAGTGGTTTGGTAGGCAGGGGGGAAGCTTTCTTT.

V usage is TRBV15 and J usage is TRBJ2-5; 10 bases agree with TRBD2. J gave up 2 bases and V 1 base, and 10 bases lay outside the gene matches. This CDR3 is built from 18 residues. Germline-derived CDR1 and CDR2 are LNHNV and YYDKDF (reference sequence). The CDR3 loop reads CATSRGTTSGVLQETQYF. In DNA form, the CDR3 reads TGTGCCACCAGCAGAGGCACCACTAGCGGGGTATTGCAAGAGACCCAGTACTTC.

This chain connects TRBV2 to TRBJ1-1; D unresolved. The germline V gene encodes CDR1 SNHLY and CDR2 FYNNEI. CDR3 length: 14 amino acids. V was pared by 3 bases and J by 4 bases, with 12 bases between. CDR3 in amino acids: CASSEEPGSTEAFF. CDR3 nucleotides: TGTGCCAGCAGTGAGGAGCCGGGGAGCACTGAAGCTTTCTTT.